The source of this TCR beta chain is a study of cytomegalovirus exposure and HLA in healthy donors. V lost 5 bases and J lost 14; bases outside the gene matches: 11. The CDR3 consists of 13 residues. Per germline, CDR1 SGHAT and CDR2 FQDESV (reference sequence). With 60 Vbeta and 13 Jbeta primers, the PCR was carried out. Sequenced by immunoSEQ multiplex PCR; TCRdb stores in-frame clones only, minus some. Of 100,000 to 150,000 clones listed, more than 75% were seen once; the top ten hold approximately 1.5%. Sequenced: PBMCs. The rearrangement links TRBV11-1 to TRBJ2-3, with 9 bases matching TRBD2. This clonotype originated in a female donor in good health and CMV-seronegative. CDR3 bases: TGTGCCAGCAGCCCTCTTGGTCTAGCGGGAACGTATTTT. It translates to CASSPLGLAGTYF. The full variable domain, with the rest looked up from reference TRBV11-1 and TRBJ2-3, is EAEVAQSPRYKITEKSQAVAFWCDPISGHATLYWYRQILGQGPELLVQFQDESVVDDSQLPKDRFSAERLKGVDSTLKIQPAELGDSAMYLCASSPLGLAGTYFGPGTRLTVL.